This paragraph covers one T cell receptor (beta chain) sequence. CDR3 length: 15 residues. CDR1 LGHDT and CDR2 YNNKEL come from the germline V gene (reference sequence). The J segment lost 6 bases and the V segment lost 5 bases, leaving 10 bases of the junction unmatched. The data are from a study of T cell responses to AZD1222 COVID-19 vaccine. Sequencing was performed with immunoSEQ multiplex PCR; in TCRdb, only in-frame clones are kept and a portion is missing. The sample has roughly 150,000 clones, 90% to 95% seen once. The gene calls are TRBV3-1 (or the pseudogene TRBV3-2) and TRBJ1-2; TRBD1 matches 9 bases. The source is an adult who received the AZD1222 COVID-19 vaccine. The sequencing used peripheral blood, collected 28 days after the second AZD1222 dose. Written as DNA, the CDR3 is TGTGCCAGCAGCTCTCAAGGGACAGGGCGCGATGGCTACACCTTC. Translated: CASSSQGTGRDGYTF.